This entry lists 22 T cell receptor beta chains sequenced from one sample in a study of shared clonotypes between healthy human individuals. Assay: immunoSEQ multiplex PCR; the TCRdb copy retains only in-frame clones and omits some. Of about 2 million clones in the sample, 85% to 95% were seen once. Naive CD8 cells comprised CD45RO-negative, CCR7-positively selected cells, excluding terminally differentiated effector memory CD45RA+ cells. Sequenced sample: naive CD8+ T cells sorted from blood. The receptors come from a man aged 18 to 29 in good health.

The chain uses TRBV9 and TRBJ2-1; unclear D gene. V lost 2 bases to trimming and J lost 3 bases, with 6 bases between them. CDR3 length: 13 residues. The germline V gene encodes CDR1 SGDLS and CDR2 YYNGEE. The CDR3 spells CASSVNDYNEQFF. The CDR3 DNA sequence: TGTGCCAGCAGCGTTAATGACTACAATGAGCAGTTCTTC.

The chain has TRBV6-1 and TRBJ2-7; D may be TRBD1 (6 bases). In germline, CDR1 is MNHNS, CDR2 SASEGT. The ends were cut back, 1 base at V and 3 bases at J, with 13 bases in the middle. The CDR3 totals 15 residues. This CDR3 reads CASSEGDTGFYEQYF. The CDR3 DNA follows: TGTGCCAGCAGTGAAGGGGACACCGGCTTCTACGAGCAGTACTTC.

This clone showed up just once. V is TRBV4-1 and J is TRBJ1-6; 7 bases line up with TRBD1. From germline, CDR1 is MGHRA and CDR2 YSYEKL. This CDR3 region has 16 residues. V gave up 3 bases and J gave up 0 bases; unmatched junction bases: 2. The CDR3 here is CASSQTGSSYNSPLHF. The CDR3 DNA reads TGCGCCAGCAGCCAGACAGGGAGCTCCTATAATTCACCCCTCCACTTT.

Worth noting for this clone: Other nucleotide sequences from this sample produce the same CDR3. The genes are TRBV9 and TRBJ2-3; D is undetermined. CDR3 length equals 13 residues. Germline V CDR1 and CDR2: SGDLS, YYNGEE. With 0 bases removed from V and 3 bases from J, the gap between germline ends came to 5 bases. The CDR3 spells CASSVVSTDTQYF. In DNA, the CDR3 is TGTGCCAGCAGCGTAGTATCGACAGATACGCAGTATTTT.

This sequence joins TRBV30 and TRBJ1-1; 8 bases are shared with TRBD1. The CDR3 has 13 residues. V was pared by 4 bases and J by 4 bases, with 5 bases of the junction left unmatched. CDR1 and CDR2 (germline): GTSNPN, SVGIG (reference sequence). The CDR3: CAWTQGAVTEAFF. CDR3 nucleotides: TGTGCCTGGACTCAGGGGGCGGTCACTGAAGCTTTCTTT.

Turning to this clone: Other DNA sequences from this sample encode an identical CDR3 as well. V and J are TRBV2 and TRBJ2-7, with D hard to call. Germline V lookup: CDR1 SNHLY, CDR2 FYNNEI. Trimming left V 4 bases short and J 2 bases short, with 12 bases between. The CDR3 is made up of 14 amino acids. In nucleotides, the CDR3 is TGTGCCAGCAGTGTCGCAGGAGCGACCTACGAGCAGTACTTC. This sequence encodes CASSVAGATYEQYF. The entire variable domain, with the rest obtained from reference TRBV2 and TRBJ2-7, is as follows: EPEVTQTPSHQVTQMGQEVILRCVPISNHLYFYWYRQILGQKVEFLVSFYNNEISEKSEIFDDQFSVERPDGSNFTLKIRSTKLEDSAMYFCASSVAGATYEQYFGPGTRLTVT.

As for this clone: This same CDR3 is encoded by further DNA sequences in the sample. The chain joins TRBV6-1 to TRBJ1-1, with D maybe TRBD1 (6 bases). This CDR3 is built from 14 residues. Trimming took off 3 bases at V and 0 bases at J, with 8 bases between the two ends. Germline loops: CDR1 MNHNS, CDR2 SASEGT. As DNA, the CDR3 is TGTGCCAGCAGTGAGGACAGTCTGAACACTGAAGCTTTCTTT. Amino acids: CASSEDSLNTEAFF.

The V gene is TRBV5-6, the J gene TRBJ2-2, with a tentative D call TRBD1 (5 bases). V was trimmed by 5 bases and J by 8 bases, leaving 10 bases between them. Per the germline V gene, CDR1 is SGHDT and CDR2 is YYEEEE. The CDR3 covers 12 residues. CDR3 nucleotides: TGTGCCAGCAGTCCGCAGGGTGGGGAGCTGTTTTTT. Translation gives CASSPQGGELFF. The full variable domain, its missing parts supplied by reference TRBV5-6 and TRBJ2-2, is DAGVTQSPTHLIKTRGQQVTLRCSPKSGHDTVSWYQQALGQGPQFIFQYYEEEERQRGNFPDRFSGHQFPNYSSELNVNALLLGDSALYLCASSPQGGELFFGEGSRLTVL.

The rearrangement uses TRBV29-1 and TRBJ2-7, with D hard to call. The germline V and J ends were trimmed by 1 base and 0 bases, with 7 bases remaining between them. The CDR3 runs 13 residues. From germline, CDR1 is SQVTM and CDR2 ANQGSEA. The CDR3 protein is CSVEGSASYEQYF. The DNA for the CDR3 is TGCAGCGTTGAAGGCTCAGCCTCCTACGAGCAGTACTTC.

The chain employs TRBV5-1 and TRBJ2-1; D uncertain. The CDR3 spans 15 residues. Germline CDR1 SGHRS, CDR2 YFSETQ. V lost 0 bases and J 2 bases, leaving 9 bases between the germline ends. The CDR3 DNA reads as TGCGCCAGCAGCTTGGACTTTTCCCCCTACAATGAGCAGTTCTTC. Protein: CASSLDFSPYNEQFF. The full variable domain, in which reference TRBV5-1 and TRBJ2-1 provide the parts outside the CDR3, is KAGVTQTPRYLIKTRGQQVTLSCSPISGHRSVSWYQQTPGQGLQFLFEYFSETQRNKGNFPGRFSGRQFSNSRSEMNVSTLELGDSALYLCASSLDFSPYNEQFFGPGTRLTVL.

The V gene is TRBV27, the J gene TRBJ2-5, with 12 nucleotides matching TRBD1. Germline assignment: CDR1 MNHEY and CDR2 SMNVEV (reference sequence). This CDR3 is built from 16 residues. Unmatched junction bases numbered 6, after V lost 3 bases and J lost 4 bases. CDR3: CASSLSGQGAAETQYF. The CDR3 nucleotides are TGTGCCAGCAGTTTGTCGGGACAGGGGGCGGCAGAGACCCAGTACTTC.

The V gene is TRBV19, the J gene TRBJ2-5; D gene uncertain. The CDR3 consists of 15 residues. V lost 6 bases, J lost 1 base, and 15 bases lay in between. The V gene's germline CDR1 is LNHDA and CDR2 SQIVND (reference sequence). CDR3 DNA: TGTGCCAGTAGAAGCCAGCCTAGGATCCAAGAGACCCAGTACTTC. It is translated as CASRSQPRIQETQYF.

With regard to this clone: The same CDR3 also results from other DNA sequences found in this sample. The chain employs TRBV13 and TRBJ2-5, with a weak D call TRBD1 (5 bases). Germline CDR1 reads PRHDT; CDR2 reads FYEKMQ (reference sequence). The CDR3 has 13 amino acids. Trimming left V 5 bases short and J 2 bases short, with 9 bases between. The CDR3 spells CASSQGGQETQYF. CDR3 nucleotide sequence: TGTGCCAGCAGCCAGGGTGGGCAAGAGACCCAGTACTTC.

The chain carries TRBV12-1 and TRBJ2-4; no check of the table's D call, TRBD2, against the DNA was made. TRBV12-1 is given as a pseudogene. The CDR3 is made up of 14 amino acids. The DNA for the CDR3 is TGTGCCAGCAGCGGGCGGACGGGAGGAGACATTCAGTACTTC. Encoded protein: CASSGRTGGDIQYF.

This clone was detected once. V and J are TRBV4-1 and TRBJ2-5; D not resolved. The germline V gene encodes CDR1 MGHRA and CDR2 YSYEKL. The CDR3 length is 15 residues. V was trimmed by 0 bases and J by 4 bases, leaving 12 bases between them. CDR3 residues: CASSQDFPSRETQYF. CDR3 DNA: TGCGCCAGCAGCCAAGATTTTCCCAGCCGAGAGACCCAGTACTTC.

The V call is TRBV29-1, the J call TRBJ2-7, with TRBD1 identical over 9 bases. The CDR3 spans 13 residues. Per germline, CDR1 SQVTM and CDR2 ANQGSEA. The J segment lost 5 bases and the V segment lost 5 bases, leaving 7 bases of the junction unmatched. The CDR3 DNA reads TGCAGCGTTCTTGGGACAGGGAGCGACGAGCAGTACTTC. This sequence encodes CSVLGTGSDEQYF.

This chain connects TRBV27 to TRBJ1-2; no clear D gene. This CDR3 is built from 13 residues. V lost 0 bases to trimming and J lost 4 bases, with 6 bases between them. Germline lookup yields CDR1 MNHEY and CDR2 SMNVEV (reference sequence). CDR3 coding DNA: TGTGCCAGCAGTTTATCTGAAGGCTATGGCTACACCTTC. Protein: CASSLSEGYGYTF.

A remark on this clone: Other DNA sequences of this sample code for an identical CDR3. The chain is built from TRBV9 and TRBJ1-1; weak D call: TRBD1 (5 bases). The CDR3 has 13 amino acids. In germline, CDR1 is SGDLS, CDR2 YYNGEE. Trimming left V 3 bases short and J 4 bases short, with 10 bases between. For the CDR3, the DNA is TGTGCCAGCAGCGAGGGCGGGGGCACTGAAGCTTTCTTT. Protein: CASSEGGGTEAFF.

The V and J genes are TRBV27 and TRBJ2-7, with D perhaps given as TRBD1 or TRBD2 (5 bases each). CDR3 length: 12 residues. The V gene's germline CDR1 is MNHEY and CDR2 SMNVEV (reference sequence). V lost 8 bases and J lost 3, with 11 bases in between. This CDR3 reads CASGTDDYEQYF. The CDR3 DNA is TGTGCCAGCGGGACCGATGACTACGAGCAGTACTTC.

The CDR3: CASRENSPLHF. CDR3 coding DNA: TGTGCCAGCAGGGAAAATTCACCCCTCCACTTT. The chain combines TRBV6-1 with TRBJ1-6, with D uncertain. The V end was cut by 6 bases, the J end by 7 bases, with 4 bases between. This CDR3 contains 11 residues. Germline-derived CDR1 and CDR2 are MNHNS and SASEGT.

The chain is built from TRBV27 and TRBJ2-7; TRBD1 might be the D (6 bases). CDR1 is MNHEY, CDR2 SMNVEV, per germline (reference sequence). Trimming took off 2 bases at V and 3 bases at J, with 14 bases between the two ends. The CDR3 length is 15 residues. The CDR3 loop is CASSLVGQGIYEQYF. As DNA, the CDR3 is TGTGCCAGCAGTTTAGTGGGGCAGGGGATCTACGAGCAGTACTTC.

There are a few counts of this clone. Different DNA sequences within this sample yield the same CDR3. This chain links TRBV30 with TRBJ1-1; the D is unclear. The germline V and J ends were trimmed by 0 bases and 4 bases, with 6 bases remaining between them. In germline, CDR1 is GTSNPN, CDR2 SVGIG (reference sequence). The CDR3 sequence is 12 residues long. CDR3 nucleotide sequence: TGTGCCTGGAGTGTTCTCGGCACTGAAGCTTTCTTT. Encoded protein: CAWSVLGTEAFF.